A selection of T cell receptor beta chains follows, all from one sample in a study of blood T cell repertoires in COVID-19. Assay used: immunoSEQ multiplex PCR; TCRdb lists only in-frame clones, some missing. The table lists 130,000 or so clones, roughly 83% of them singletons. The sample was peripheral blood. These receptors all come from a man between 60 and 75 years old with acute or convalescent COVID-19. Both conserved end residues are part of each CDR3. Each record gives: V gene, J gene, D gene, clone size, CDR3 DNA, CDR3 protein. A D gene is named only where the DNA matches it firmly. The size of a clone is reported for some rows only, either as once, few or many, or as a class for expanded clones.

TRBV11-1	TRBJ2-3	.	.	TGTGCCAGCAGCTTAGCGCGGGGAGATACGCAGTATTTT	CASSLARGDTQYF
TRBV21-1	TRBJ1-1	.	few	TGTGCCAGCAGCAAAAGTAGAGCAGGTGGGCACTTGAACACTGAAGCTTTCTTT	CASSKSRAGGHLNTEAFF
TRBV7-9	TRBJ2-3	TRBD2	.	TGTGCCAGCAGCCACGGACTAGCGGGGGAGACAGATACGCAGTATTTT	CASSHGLAGETDTQYF
TRBV11-2	TRBJ2-3	.	.	TGTGCCAGCAGCTTCGGACAAGATACGCAGTATTTT	CASSFGQDTQYF
TRBV19	TRBJ2-7	TRBD2	.	TGTGCCAGTAGCGACGGGAGGGCCATTCCCTACGAGCAGTACTTC	CASSDGRAIPYEQYF
TRBV11-2	TRBJ2-3	TRBD2	.	TGTGCCAGCAGCCAAGATTTGGCGGGAGAATCTTATACGCAGTATTTT	CASSQDLAGESYTQYF
TRBV28	TRBJ2-5	TRBD1	.	TGTGCCAGCAGCATAACCCCCCCAGGGGGCCAAGAGACCCAGTACTTC	CASSITPPGGQETQYF
TRBV27	TRBJ2-7	.	.	TGTGCCACGGAACCGGGCCACGGGATCCCTAACTCCTACGAGCAGTACTTC	CATEPGHGIPNSYEQYF
TRBV29-1	TRBJ2-3	.	.	TGCAGCGCGACATCTAGCACAGATACGCAGTATTTT	CSATSSTDTQYF
TRBV24-1	TRBJ1-2	TRBD1	.	TGTGCCACCAGTGGACAGGGGGCGAACTATGGCTACACCTTC	CATSGQGANYGYTF
TRBV7-9	TRBJ1-1	.	.	TGTGCCAGCAGCACCGGGGGGAGGGTACCGGGTGAAGCTTTCTTT	CASSTGGRVPGEAFF
TRBV6-5	TRBJ2-2	TRBD1	.	TGTGCCAGCAGCCCGGGACAGGGTGCCACCGGGGAGCTGTTTTTT	CASSPGQGATGELFF
TRBV19	TRBJ2-2	TRBD2	few	TGTGCCAGTAGTATCTTAGCGGGAGGCTCCGGGGAGCTGTTTTTT	CASSILAGGSGELFF
TRBV28	TRBJ1-4	.	.	TGTGCCAGCAGTTTTATTAGCCGGGAACTGTTTTTT	CASSFISRELFF
TRBV4-1	TRBJ2-2	TRBD2	.	TGCGCCAGCAGGATGTTGACTAGCGGGGACACCGGGGAGCTGTTTTTT	CASRMLTSGDTGELFF
TRBV9	TRBJ1-1	.	.	TGTGCCAGCAGCGTAGAGGGGGTCCGGGACACTGAAGCTTTCTTT	CASSVEGVRDTEAFF
TRBV7-3	TRBJ2-3	.	once	TGTGCCAGCAGCTACAAACACCCCACAGATACGCAGTATTTT	CASSYKHPTDTQYF
TRBV5-4	TRBJ2-5	.	.	TGTGCCAGCAGCTTGGCAGGGATGGAGACCCAGTACTTC	CASSLAGMETQYF
TRBV2	TRBJ1-5	.	.	TGTGCCAGCAGTGGGGGGCCCACGTCCGATCAGCCCCAGCATTTT	CASSGGPTSDQPQHF
TRBV12-5	TRBJ1-5	.	few	TGTGCTAGTGGTTTGCAGGGTCTTAATCAGCCCCAGCATTTT	CASGLQGLNQPQHF
TRBV7-3	TRBJ2-2	.	once	TGTGCCAGCAGCTTATCCGCAGGCACCGGGGAGCTGTTTTTT	CASSLSAGTGELFF
TRBV5-6	TRBJ1-1	TRBD1	.	TGTGCCAGCAGCCGACGGACAGGGGGCGATATGAACACTGAAGCTTTCTTT	CASSRRTGGDMNTEAFF
TRBV9	TRBJ1-1	.	.	TGTGCCAGCAGCGTGGACCCGGACAGCAACACTGAAGCTTTCTTT	CASSVDPDSNTEAFF
TRBV5-6	TRBJ2-1	.	.	TGTGCCAGCAGCTTGGCGGTCTACTACAATGAGCAGTTCTTC	CASSLAVYYNEQFF
TRBV5-1	TRBJ2-5	.	.	TGCGCCAGCAGCTTGGACGGAGGCCAAGAGACCCAGTACTTC	CASSLDGGQETQYF
TRBV6-5	TRBJ1-3	.	.	TGTGCCAGCAGATTTGGACAGGGAAACACCATATATTTT	CASRFGQGNTIYF
TRBV19	TRBJ2-7	TRBD2	.	TGTGCCAGTAGTGTGCTAGCGGCCAATTCCTACGAGCAGTACTTC	CASSVLAANSYEQYF
TRBV30	TRBJ1-2	.	once	TGTGCCTGGAGTGAACAGGGTGGAGAGGGCTACACCTTC	CAWSEQGGEGYTF
TRBV19	TRBJ1-2	.	.	TGTGCCAGTAGTAGGACAGAATTTAACTATGGCTACACCTTC	CASSRTEFNYGYTF
TRBV6-6	TRBJ2-4	.	.	TGTGCCAGCAGTCCTGCCCTCGTAGAGGGAAGAACCAAAAACATTCAGTACTTC	CASSPALVEGRTKNIQYF
TRBV18	TRBJ2-2	.	.	TGTGCCAGTGATCCAACTAGTAACACCGGGGAGCTGTTTTTT	CASDPTSNTGELFF
TRBV11-2	TRBJ1-2	.	.	TGTGCCAGCAGCTCGACGCCGGGACTGACCTATGGCTACACCTTC	CASSSTPGLTYGYTF
TRBV5-1	TRBJ2-7	TRBD1	.	TGCGCCAGCAGCTTAGACGGGACAGGAATATACGAGCAGTACTTC	CASSLDGTGIYEQYF
TRBV19	TRBJ1-3	TRBD1	.	TGTGCCAGTAGTATCACCGGGACAGGGTTATTAAGGATTCTGGGAAACACCATATATTTT	CASSITGTGLLRILGNTIYF
TRBV12-3/TRBV12-4	TRBJ2-5	.	.	TGTGCCAGCAGTCCTACAGCTCGGGAGACCCAGTACTTC	CASSPTARETQYF
TRBV5-1	TRBJ1-3	.	once	TGCGCCAGCAGCACGACAAGCAGCTCTGGAAACACCATATATTTT	CASSTTSSSGNTIYF